The text below deals with one T cell receptor (beta chain). This record belongs to a study of blood T cell repertoires in COVID-19. The overall study: From T cells, B-cell-depleted T cells, or PBMCs came the material, which was cDNA or gDNA.

TCRdb's copy holds only in-frame clones and misses some; the assay was immunoSEQ multiplex PCR. The profile shows approximately 400,000 clones, more than 75% of them singletons. The receptor comes from a human donor with acute or convalescent COVID-19. The donor label of this sample is uncertain. Sequenced input: peripheral blood.

Here the CDR3 DNA reads TGCGCCAGCAGCGAGCGCACAGGGGGCGACTACGAGCAGTACTTC. Protein: CASSERTGGDYEQYF. J is TRBJ2-7 and V is TRBV10-1; 9 bases match TRBD1. Germline lookup yields CDR1 WNHNN and CDR2 SYGVQD (reference sequence). This CDR3 has 15 amino acids. Trimming took 6 bases from V and 3 from J; bases not matched to a gene: 9.